Here is one T cell receptor (beta chain) with its context. As processed by the authors: Reference gene primers were amplified, and this amplification served to estimate nucleated cell counts. Profiling relied on immunoSEQ multiplex PCR, and the TCRdb table lists in-frame clones only, not all of them. V and J calls and clone size are copied from that table; D and trimming were computed from the DNA. Of about 72,000 clones in the sample, around 90% were seen once. The data belong to a study of blood T cell repertoires in COVID-19. Study-level background: There were acute and convalescent COVID-19 samples, and they came from the United States, Italy and Spain. PBMCs, B-cell-depleted T cells, or T cells provided the cDNA or gDNA that made up the material.

V lost 0 bases to trimming and J lost 2 bases, with 11 bases between them. The germline V gene encodes CDR1 ENHRY and CDR2 SYGVKD. The CDR3 sequence is 16 residues long. The chain carries TRBV10-3 and TRBJ2-1; TRBD2 is a possible D gene (5 bases). The sample consisted of peripheral blood. The TCR sequence derives from a woman aged 60 to 75 with active COVID-19. The CDR3 loop reads CAISESSGGAYNEQFF. The CDR3, as DNA: TGTGCCATCAGTGAGTCGAGCGGCGGCGCCTACAATGAGCAGTTCTTC.